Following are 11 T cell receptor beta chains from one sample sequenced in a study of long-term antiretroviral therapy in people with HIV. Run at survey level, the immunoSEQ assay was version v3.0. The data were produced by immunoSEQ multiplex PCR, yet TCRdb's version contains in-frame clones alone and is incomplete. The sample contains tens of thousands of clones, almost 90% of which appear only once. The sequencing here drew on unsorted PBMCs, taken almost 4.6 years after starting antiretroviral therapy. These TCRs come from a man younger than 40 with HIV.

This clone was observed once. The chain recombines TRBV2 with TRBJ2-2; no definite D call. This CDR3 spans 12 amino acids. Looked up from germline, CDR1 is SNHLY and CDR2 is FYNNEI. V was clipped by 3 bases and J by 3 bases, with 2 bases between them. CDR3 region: CASSDHTGELFF. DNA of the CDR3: TGTGCCAGCAGTGACCACACCGGGGAGCTGTTTTTT.

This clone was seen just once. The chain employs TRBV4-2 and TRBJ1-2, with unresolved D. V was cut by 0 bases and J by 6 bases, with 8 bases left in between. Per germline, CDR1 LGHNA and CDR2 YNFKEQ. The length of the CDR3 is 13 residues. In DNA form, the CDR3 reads TGTGCCAGCAGCCAAGAGTCCGGGGATGGCTACACCTTC. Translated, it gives CASSQESGDGYTF.

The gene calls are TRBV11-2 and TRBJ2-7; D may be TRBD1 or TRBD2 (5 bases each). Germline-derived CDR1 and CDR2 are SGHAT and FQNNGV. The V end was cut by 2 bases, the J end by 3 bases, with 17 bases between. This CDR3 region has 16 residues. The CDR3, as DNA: TGTGCCAGCAGCTTAATGTTCCTGGGACCCCGCTACGAGCAGTACTTC. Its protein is CASSLMFLGPRYEQYF.

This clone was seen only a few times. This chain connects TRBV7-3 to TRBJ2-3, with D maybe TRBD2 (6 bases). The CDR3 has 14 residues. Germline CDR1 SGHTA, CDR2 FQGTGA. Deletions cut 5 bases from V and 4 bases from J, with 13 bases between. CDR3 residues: CASSLSGGADTQYF. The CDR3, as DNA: TGTGCCAGCAGCCTCTCTGGAGGGGCAGATACGCAGTATTTT.

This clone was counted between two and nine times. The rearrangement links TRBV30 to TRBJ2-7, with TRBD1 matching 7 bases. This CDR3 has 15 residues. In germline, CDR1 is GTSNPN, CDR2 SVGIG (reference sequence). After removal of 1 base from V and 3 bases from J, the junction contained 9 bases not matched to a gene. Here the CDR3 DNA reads TGTGCCTGGAGTGCAACCGGGACAGTGTTCTACGAGCAGTACTTC. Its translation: CAWSATGTVFYEQYF.

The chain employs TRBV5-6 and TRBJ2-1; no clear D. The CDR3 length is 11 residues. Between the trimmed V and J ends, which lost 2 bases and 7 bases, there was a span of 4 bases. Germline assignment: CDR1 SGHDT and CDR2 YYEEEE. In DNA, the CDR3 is TGTGCCAGCAGCTTCGGGAATGAGCAGTTCTTC. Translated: CASSFGNEQFF.

The CDR3 sequence: CASSVEQGYNSPLHF. The CDR3 nucleotides read TGTGCCAGCAGCGTAGAGCAGGGTTATAATTCACCCCTCCACTTT. The rearrangement uses TRBV9 and TRBJ1-6, with D perhaps TRBD1 (5 bases). The CDR3 totals 15 residues. Trimming took off 0 bases at V and 4 bases at J, with 8 bases between the two ends. CDR1 is SGDLS and CDR2 is YYNGEE in the germline V gene.

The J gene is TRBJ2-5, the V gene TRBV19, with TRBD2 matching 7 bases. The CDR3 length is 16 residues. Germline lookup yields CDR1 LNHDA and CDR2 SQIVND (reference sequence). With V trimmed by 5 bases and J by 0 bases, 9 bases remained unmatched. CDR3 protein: CASSGASGVYQETQYF. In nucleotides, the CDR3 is TGTGCCAGTAGTGGTGCAAGCGGGGTGTACCAAGAGACCCAGTACTTC.

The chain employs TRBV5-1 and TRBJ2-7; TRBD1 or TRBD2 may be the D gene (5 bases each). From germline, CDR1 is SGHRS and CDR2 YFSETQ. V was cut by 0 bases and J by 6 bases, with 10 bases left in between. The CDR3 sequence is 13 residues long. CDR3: CASSLALGAEQYF. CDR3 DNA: TGCGCCAGCAGCTTGGCCCTCGGGGCCGAGCAGTACTTC. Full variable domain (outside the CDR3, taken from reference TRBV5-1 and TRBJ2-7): KAGVTQTPRYLIKTRGQQVTLSCSPISGHRSVSWYQQTPGQGLQFLFEYFSETQRNKGNFPGRFSGRQFSNSRSEMNVSTLELGDSALYLCASSLALGAEQYFGPGTRLTVT.

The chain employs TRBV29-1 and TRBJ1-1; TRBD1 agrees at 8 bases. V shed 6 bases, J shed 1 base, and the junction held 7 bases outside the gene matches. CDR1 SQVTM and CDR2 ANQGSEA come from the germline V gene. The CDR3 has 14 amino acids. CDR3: CSVTTGAANTEAFF. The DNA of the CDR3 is TGCAGCGTCACGACAGGGGCAGCGAACACTGAAGCTTTCTTT.

The CDR3 sequence is CASSRGGRTEAFF. CDR3 DNA sequence: TGCGCCAGCAGCCGGGGGGGGAGGACTGAAGCTTTCTTT. The chain couples TRBV5-1 to TRBJ1-1; D might be TRBD1 (5 bases). Germline V gives CDR1 SGHRS, CDR2 YFSETQ. The CDR3 has 13 amino acids. Trimming cost V 4 bases and J 5 bases, with 12 bases left between them.